This is a list of T cell receptor beta chains from one sample in a study of graft-versus-host responses after intestinal transplantation. Clones were read by immunoSEQ multiplex PCR, and TCRdb kept only the in-frame ones, dropping some. This sample has 90,000 to 95,000 clones; over 80% occur once, and the top ten carry 5% to 6.5%. No antigen has been identified for these receptors. The sequences come from unstimulated CD8+ T cells sorted from spleen or lymph node cells, collected before intestinal transplant. These receptors were obtained from a human donor who received an intestinal transplant. The CDR3 runs from the conserved cysteine through the conserved F or W.

j_gene: TRBJ1-2
v_gene: TRBV27
CDR3aa: CASRGIARTYTF

j_gene: TRBJ1-1
v_gene: TRBV7-9
CDR3aa: CASSLGGFGWTEAFF

j_gene: TRBJ2-1
v_gene: TRBV27
CDR3aa: CASSSEIDSYNEQFF

j_gene: TRBJ2-7
v_gene: TRBV28
CDR3aa: CASSPRDPYEQYF

j_gene: TRBJ1-1
v_gene: TRBV9
CDR3aa: CASSVDMGRSTEAFF

j_gene: TRBJ2-7
v_gene: TRBV27
CDR3aa: CASSSRRTLAGGHYEQYF

j_gene: TRBJ2-1
v_gene: TRBV10-3
CDR3aa: CAISEPGEWGHEQFF

j_gene: TRBJ2-7
v_gene: TRBV12-5
CDR3aa: CASGLGGAEQYF

j_gene: TRBJ2-3
v_gene: TRBV13
CDR3aa: CASSPGTIPSTDTQYF

j_gene: TRBJ2-5
v_gene: TRBV25-1
CDR3aa: CASSETVYQETQYF

j_gene: TRBJ2-1
v_gene: TRBV11-2
CDR3aa: CASSLPSSYNEQFF

j_gene: TRBJ2-5
v_gene: TRBV5-1
CDR3aa: CASSGQGFEETQYF

j_gene: TRBJ1-4
v_gene: TRBV10-3
CDR3aa: CAISVRPNLQGPANEKLFF

j_gene: TRBJ2-1
v_gene: TRBV6-1
CDR3aa: CASSEVDRSYNEQFF